The rows below give T cell receptor beta chains drawn from one sample of a study of cytomegalovirus exposure and HLA in healthy donors. Assay: immunoSEQ multiplex PCR; the TCRdb copy retains only in-frame clones and omits some. The table records approximately 160,000 clones, 65% to 80% of them present only once. What was sequenced was PBMCs. The origin of the receptors is a woman aged 25-40 years in good health and CMV-seronegative. Both conserved end residues are part of each CDR3. Fields, in order: J gene, V gene, D gene, clone size, CDR3 protein, CDR3 DNA. A D gene is named only where the DNA matches it firmly. Clone size, where shown, is once, few, many, or a class for clones that have expanded.

TRBJ2-5	TRBV9	TRBD1	-	CASSLGQGVRGETQYF	TGTGCCAGCAGCCTAGGACAGGGGGTTAGAGGGGAGACCCAGTACTTC
TRBJ2-1	TRBV28	TRBD2	few	CASRRLAGHNEQFF	TGTGCCAGCCGCAGACTAGCGGGCCACAATGAGCAGTTCTTC
TRBJ1-2	TRBV28	-	-	CASTYPGTKIITF	TGTGCCAGCACATACCCCGGGACAAAGATTATCACCTTC
TRBJ2-2	TRBV6-5	-	few	CASRTPGTSTGELFF	TGTGCCAGCAGGACCCCCGGGACTTCAACCGGGGAGCTGTTTTTT
TRBJ2-3	TRBV9	TRBD2	-	CASSPLLLAGGTDTQYF	TGTGCCAGCAGTCCCCTCCTACTAGCGGGGGGCACAGATACGCAGTATTTT
TRBJ2-2	TRBV25-1	-	-	CASSERVNTGELFF	TGTGCCAGCAGTGAACGGGTTAACACCGGGGAGCTGTTTTTT
TRBJ2-3	TRBV9	-	few	CASSVGQSTDTQYF	TGTGCCAGCAGCGTAGGCCAGAGCACAGATACGCAGTATTTT
TRBJ1-1	TRBV19	-	-	CASSIAAGRTEAFF	TGTGCCAGTAGTATAGCGGCGGGGAGGACTGAAGCTTTCTTT
TRBJ2-5	TRBV19	-	-	CASSPLEGETQYF	TGTGCCAGTAGTCCCCTGGAGGGGGAGACCCAGTACTTC
TRBJ1-6	TRBV5-6	-	-	CASSLGGERSPLHF	TGTGCCAGCAGCTTGGGCGGGGAGAGATCACCCCTCCACTTT
TRBJ2-7	TRBV7-9	TRBD1	once	CASSPRQGRSYEQYF	TGTGCCAGCAGCCCAAGACAGGGACGCTCCTACGAGCAGTACTTC
TRBJ1-3	TRBV4-2	-	-	CASSQDRVNPTGNTIYF	TGTGCCAGCAGCCAAGACAGGGTCAATCCGACTGGAAACACCATATATTTT
TRBJ2-3	TRBV6-5	-	-	CASSRAVSTDTQYF	TGTGCCAGCAGTAGAGCGGTTAGCACAGATACGCAGTATTTT
TRBJ1-1	TRBV14	-	-	CASSLPRNTEAFF	TGTGCCAGCAGCCTCCCGCGGAACACTGAAGCTTTCTTT
TRBJ2-7	TRBV7-9	TRBD1	-	CASSLAGTGHEQYF	TGTGCCAGCAGCTTAGCCGGGACAGGGCACGAGCAGTACTTC
TRBJ2-7	TRBV6-5	-	few	CASSLVSEQYF	TGTGCCAGCAGTCTAGTCAGCGAGCAGTACTTC
TRBJ2-1	TRBV6-1	-	-	CASRVADYNEQFF	TGTGCCAGCAGGGTAGCAGATTACAATGAGCAGTTCTTC
TRBJ1-1	TRBV6-5	TRBD1	-	CASAGGGHLNTEAFF	TGTGCCAGCGCAGGGGGCGGGCATCTGAACACTGAAGCTTTCTTT
TRBJ1-1	TRBV10-2	-	-	CASSGIMNTEAFF	TGCGCCAGCAGCGGTATCATGAACACTGAAGCTTTCTTT
TRBJ2-5	TRBV5-5	TRBD1	-	CASSRGQVSQETQYF	TGTGCCAGCAGCCGGGGACAGGTCAGTCAAGAGACCCAGTACTTC
TRBJ1-2	TRBV10-3	TRBD1	-	CATKTGDNYGYPF	TGTGCCACAAAGACAGGGGATAACTATGGCTACCCCTTC
TRBJ1-4	TRBV6-1	-	-	CASSLGGFALFF	TGTGCCAGCTCCTTGGGAGGGTTCGCACTGTTTTTT
TRBJ1-1	TRBV19	-	-	CASSIRMAEAFF	TGTGCCAGTAGTATCAGGATGGCTGAAGCTTTCTTT
TRBJ1-2	TRBV5-6	TRBD1	-	CASSLGTGAGGYTF	TGTGCCAGCAGCTTGGGGACAGGGGCGGGAGGCTACACCTTC
TRBJ2-5	TRBV7-2	-	once	CASRNEGVPQETQYF	TGTGCCAGCAGAAATGAAGGGGTCCCACAAGAGACCCAGTACTTC
TRBJ2-7	TRBV7-9	-	-	CASSSNRAPLWQYF	TGTGCCAGCAGCTCTAACAGGGCTCCACTTTGGCAGTACTTC
TRBJ2-1	TRBV7-9	-	-	CASSLALAGTYNEQFF	TGTGCCAGCAGCTTAGCGCTGGCTGGGACTTACAATGAGCAGTTCTTC
TRBJ2-7	TRBV6-1	-	-	CATLFRGSYEQYF	TGTGCCACCTTATTCAGGGGATCCTACGAGCAGTACTTC
TRBJ2-3	TRBV10-3	TRBD2	-	CAIRAGGPRTDTQYF	TGTGCCATCAGGGCGGGAGGGCCGAGGACAGATACGCAGTATTTT
TRBJ2-2	TRBV25-1	TRBD1	few	CASRGDSHTGELFF	TGTGCCAGCAGGGGGGACAGCCACACCGGGGAGCTGTTTTTT
TRBJ2-2	TRBV4-3	-	-	CASTGSHGGELFF	TGCGCCAGCACGGGGTCTCATGGCGGGGAGCTGTTTTTT
TRBJ2-6	TRBV5-6	TRBD2	-	CASSPGGAGANVLTF	TGTGCCAGCAGCCCCGGGGGGGCTGGGGCCAACGTCCTGACTTTC
TRBJ2-1	TRBV15	-	-	CATSRGSGSGLDEQFF	TGTGCCACCAGCAGAGGAAGCGGGTCTGGGTTGGATGAGCAGTTCTTC
TRBJ2-1	TRBV7-2	TRBD2	-	CASSLGQREDEDNEQFF	TGTGCCAGCAGCTTAGGCCAGCGGGAGGATGAGGACAATGAGCAGTTCTTC
TRBJ1-5	TRBV15	TRBD1	-	CATSSRQGGQPQHF	TGTGCCACCAGCTCCCGACAGGGGGGACAGCCCCAGCATTTT
TRBJ1-1	TRBV6-6	-	-	CASSRSMNTEAFF	TGTGCCAGCAGTCGGAGCATGAACACTGAAGCTTTCTTT
TRBJ2-2	TRBV19	-	-	CASSIPPTTGELFF	TGTGCCAGTAGTATACCCCCTACCACCGGGGAGCTGTTTTTT
TRBJ2-7	TRBV7-9	-	-	CASSFPGDTYEQYF	TGTGCCAGCAGCTTCCCGGGAGATACATACGAGCAGTACTTC
TRBJ2-4	TRBV27	TRBD2	-	CASSSGQGTSGRAVGIQYF	TGTGCCAGCAGTTCTGGACAGGGGACTAGCGGGAGGGCCGTTGGCATTCAGTACTTC
TRBJ1-5	TRBV19	TRBD1	once	CASSRQGGDQPQHF	TGTGCCAGTAGTAGACAGGGGGGTGATCAGCCCCAGCATTTT
TRBJ1-1	TRBV27	-	-	CASRNRQALNTEAFF	TGTGCCAGCAGAAACAGACAGGCGTTGAACACTGAAGCTTTCTTT
TRBJ2-7	TRBV19	TRBD1	-	CASSGTGRHEQYF	TGTGCCAGTAGTGGGACAGGGCGTCACGAGCAGTACTTC
TRBJ2-1	TRBV4-2	TRBD2	-	CASSQLAGGPSAEQFF	TGTGCCAGCAGCCAGTTAGCGGGAGGGCCTTCAGCGGAGCAGTTCTTC
TRBJ2-7	TRBV12-1	-	-	CASSTMTGGARTYEQYF	TGTGCCAGCAGCACCATGACAGGGGGCGCACGAACCTACGAGCAGTACTTC
TRBJ2-1	TRBV28	TRBD2	-	CASGSHGGEGSNEQFF	TGTGCCAGCGGATCCCATGGAGGGGAGGGGAGCAATGAGCAGTTCTTC
TRBJ1-5	TRBV5-1	TRBD1	-	CASSYGQGNQPQHF	TGCGCCAGCAGCTACGGACAGGGCAATCAGCCCCAGCATTTT